This T cell receptor (beta chain) was observed in a study of blood T cell repertoires in COVID-19. Study information: Both acute and convalescent COVID-19 samples were obtained from the United States, Italy and Spain.

This table comes from immunoSEQ multiplex PCR, and its TCRdb copy is limited to in-frame clones, with some not included. The data contain about 480,000 clones, 88% of them singletons. Recruits, aged roughly 18 to 95 years, lived in 25 or so US areas. Germline loops: CDR1 SGHAT, CDR2 FQNNGV. The V gene lost 3 bases and the J gene lost 5 bases, with 14 bases spanning the gap. The CDR3 length is 16 residues. The origin of this receptor is an older woman who had recovered from COVID-19. Specimen: PBMCs or T cells enriched from blood (not recorded which). The chain couples TRBV11-2 to TRBJ1-6, with D perhaps matching TRBD1 (5 bases). CDR3 amino acids: CASSFRGRADNSPLHF. CDR3 coding DNA: TGTGCCAGCAGCTTCCGAGGCAGGGCGGATAATTCACCCCTCCACTTT.